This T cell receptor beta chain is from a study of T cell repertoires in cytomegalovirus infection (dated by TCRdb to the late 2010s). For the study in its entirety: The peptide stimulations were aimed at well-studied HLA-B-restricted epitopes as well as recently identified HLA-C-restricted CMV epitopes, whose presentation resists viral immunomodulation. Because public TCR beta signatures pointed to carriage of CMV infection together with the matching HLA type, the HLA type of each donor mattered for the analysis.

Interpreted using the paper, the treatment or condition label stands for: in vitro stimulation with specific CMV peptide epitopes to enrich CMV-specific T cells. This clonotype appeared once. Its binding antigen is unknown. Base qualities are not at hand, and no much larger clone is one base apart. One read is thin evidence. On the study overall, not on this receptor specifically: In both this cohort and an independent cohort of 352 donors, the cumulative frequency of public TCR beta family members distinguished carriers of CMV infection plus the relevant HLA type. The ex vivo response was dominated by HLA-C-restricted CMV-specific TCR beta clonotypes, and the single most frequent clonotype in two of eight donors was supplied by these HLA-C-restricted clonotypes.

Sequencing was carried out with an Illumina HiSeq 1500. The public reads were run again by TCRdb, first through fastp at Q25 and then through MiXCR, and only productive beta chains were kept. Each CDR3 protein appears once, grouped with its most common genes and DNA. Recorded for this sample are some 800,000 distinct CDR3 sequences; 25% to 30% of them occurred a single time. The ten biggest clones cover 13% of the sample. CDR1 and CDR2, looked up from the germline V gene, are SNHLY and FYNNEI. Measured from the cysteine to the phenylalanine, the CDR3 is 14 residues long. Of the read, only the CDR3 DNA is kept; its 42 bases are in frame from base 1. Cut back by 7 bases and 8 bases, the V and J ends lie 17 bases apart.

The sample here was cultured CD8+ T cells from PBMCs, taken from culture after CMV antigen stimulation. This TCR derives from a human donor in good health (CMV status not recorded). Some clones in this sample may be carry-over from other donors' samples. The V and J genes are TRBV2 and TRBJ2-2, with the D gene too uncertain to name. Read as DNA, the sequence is TGTGCCAGCATTGGGCCCTCCAAGCGTGGGGAGCTGTTTTTT. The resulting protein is CASIGPSKRGELFF.